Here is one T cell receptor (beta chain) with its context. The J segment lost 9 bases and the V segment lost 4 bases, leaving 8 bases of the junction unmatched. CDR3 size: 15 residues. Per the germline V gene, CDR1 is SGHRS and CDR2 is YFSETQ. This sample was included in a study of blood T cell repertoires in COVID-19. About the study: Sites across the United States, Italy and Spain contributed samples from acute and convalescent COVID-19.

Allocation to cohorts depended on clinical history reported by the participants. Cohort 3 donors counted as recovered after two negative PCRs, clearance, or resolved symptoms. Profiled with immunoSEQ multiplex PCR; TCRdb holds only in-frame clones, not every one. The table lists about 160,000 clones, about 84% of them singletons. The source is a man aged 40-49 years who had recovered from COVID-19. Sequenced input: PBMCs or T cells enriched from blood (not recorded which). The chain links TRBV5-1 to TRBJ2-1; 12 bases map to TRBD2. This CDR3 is CASSPAPSGGGEQFF. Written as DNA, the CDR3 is TGCGCCAGCAGCCCGGCGCCTAGCGGGGGGGGTGAGCAGTTCTTC.